This TCR beta chain was captured by sequencing in a study of shared clonotypes between healthy human individuals. Study context: For every donor, three CD4 naive, three CD4 memory, two CD8 naive and one CD8 memory plates were used.

The run depth of the assay was deep. Replicate sorted-subset PCRs were loaded with 150 to 200 ng DNA, 31,000 or so T cell genomes. Assay: immunoSEQ multiplex PCR; the TCRdb copy retains only in-frame clones and omits some. The table records more than 2 million clones, 85% to 95% of them present only once. Naive CD8 cells, CD45RO-negative and positively selected for CCR7, excluded terminally differentiated effector memory CD45RA+ cells. Adult donors, all healthy and HIV-negative, had no recent acute infections or vaccinations. This TCR came from a man aged 18 to 35 in good health. Some clones in this sample may be carry-over from other donors' samples. Sequenced: naive CD8+ T cells from PBMCs.

CDR3 coding DNA: TGTGCCAGCAGTTTGTGGCCCCACGAGCAGTACTTC. Residues: CASSLWPHEQYF. The J gene is TRBJ2-7, the V gene TRBV28; D remains unclear. V dropped 3 bases and J dropped 5 bases, with 8 bases sitting between them. Germline V gives CDR1 MDHEN, CDR2 SYDVKM. There are 12 residues in the CDR3.